This T cell receptor beta chain emerged from a study of blood T cell repertoires in COVID-19. On the study more broadly: The United States, Italy and Spain supplied acute and convalescent COVID-19 samples. T cells, B-cell-depleted T cells, or PBMCs provided the cDNA or gDNA that served as material.

In terms of age and location, participants ranged from roughly 18 to 90 years and lived in about 25 US areas. Participants reported their clinical history, and cohort assignment relied on those reports. The protocol was immunoSEQ multiplex PCR, while the TCRdb copy is restricted to in-frame clones and leaves out a portion. The sample lists 150,000 to 200,000 clones; 85% to 90% were seen once. The receptor comes from a woman aged 40-49 years with acute COVID-19. Source material: PBMCs or T cells enriched from blood (not recorded which).

The CDR3 DNA reads as TGCGCCAGCAGCCAAGATGCAGGGGTGGTAGATACGCAGTATTTT. Protein sequence: CASSQDAGVVDTQYF. The J gene is TRBJ2-3, the V gene TRBV4-1; perhaps TRBD1 as D (6 bases). Germline CDR1 MGHRA, CDR2 YSYEKL. The V end lost 0 bases, the J end lost 5 bases, and 12 bases lay between the germline ends. This CDR3 contains 15 residues.